This T cell receptor (beta chain) is from a study of cytomegalovirus exposure and HLA in healthy donors. The study's findings and limits: Associated with cytomegalovirus, according to the listing, were approximately 160 TCR beta chains.

Primers: 60 Vbeta forward and 13 Jbeta reverse. Using immunoSEQ multiplex PCR, the repertoire was profiled, and TCRdb retains in-frame clones only, with some absent. The sample shows 150,000 to 200,000 clones, approximately 81% of them seen only once. This CDR3 comprises 14 residues. CDR1 and CDR2 (germline): LNHDA, SQIVND (reference sequence). Remarks on this clone: Its antigen is unknown. Germline is not matched at one junction end, which may reflect a read error.

This clonotype was sampled from a woman younger than 30 in good health and CMV-seropositive. The chain combines TRBV19 with TRBJ1-1, with D uncertain. The sequencing input was PBMCs. CDR3 in amino acids: CASRIRDMNTEAFF. CDR3 bases: TGTGCCAGTCGTATTCGCGATATGAACACTGAAGCTTTCTTT.